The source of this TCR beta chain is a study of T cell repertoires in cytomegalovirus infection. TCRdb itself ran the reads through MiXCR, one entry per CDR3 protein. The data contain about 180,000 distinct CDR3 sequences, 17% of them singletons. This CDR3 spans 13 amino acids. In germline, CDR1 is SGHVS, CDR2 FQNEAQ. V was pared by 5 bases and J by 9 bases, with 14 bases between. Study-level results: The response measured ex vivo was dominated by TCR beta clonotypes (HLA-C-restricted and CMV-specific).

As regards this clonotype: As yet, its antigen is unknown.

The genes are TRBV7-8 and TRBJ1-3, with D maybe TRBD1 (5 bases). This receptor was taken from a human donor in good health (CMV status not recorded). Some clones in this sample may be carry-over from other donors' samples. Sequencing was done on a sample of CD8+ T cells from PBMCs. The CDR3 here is CASSPEARGTIYF. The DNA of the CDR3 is TGTGCCAGCAGCCCGGAAGCTAGGGGCACCATATATTTT.